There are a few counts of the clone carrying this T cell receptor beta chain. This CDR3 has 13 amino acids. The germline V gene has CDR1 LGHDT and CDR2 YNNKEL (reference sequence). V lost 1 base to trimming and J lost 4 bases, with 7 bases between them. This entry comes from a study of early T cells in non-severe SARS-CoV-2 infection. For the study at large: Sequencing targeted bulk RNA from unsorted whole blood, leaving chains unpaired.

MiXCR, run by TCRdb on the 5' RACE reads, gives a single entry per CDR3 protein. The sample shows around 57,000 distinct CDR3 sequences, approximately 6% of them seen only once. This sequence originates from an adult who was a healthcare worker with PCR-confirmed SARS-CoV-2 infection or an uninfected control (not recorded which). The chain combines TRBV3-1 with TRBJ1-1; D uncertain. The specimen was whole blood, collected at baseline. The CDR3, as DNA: TGTGCCAGCAGCCAAGCCTGGGGCACTGAAGCTTTCTTT. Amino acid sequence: CASSQAWGTEAFF.